A single T cell receptor beta chain is shown here with its context. The antigen is not known. The sequence runs out 3 residues before the end of the CDR3; the remainder is reconstructed from the germline J gene. Generated by immunoSEQ multiplex PCR, the TCRdb table keeps only in-frame clones and is missing some. Seen in this sample are over 25,000 clones; the ten most common clones hold about 23%. This sample stems from a study of T cells in women clearing cervical HPV infection. About the research overall: Case blood was drawn when the lesion was first found; control blood after infection became undetectable.

General study points: Controls had more TRBV6-7 (0.16%) than cases (around 0.11%).

CDR1 and CDR2 (germline): DFQATT, SNEGSKA (reference sequence). The CDR3 length is 12 residues. V gave up 6 bases and J gave up 5 bases, with 13 bases separating them. Source material: blood buffy coat. The chain employs TRBV20-1 and TRBJ1-2, with D unclear. This TCR derives from a woman aged 18-70 years with a cervical HPV16 infection that either progressed to CIN3+ or cleared (not recorded which). The CDR3 loop reads CSAPAEGYGYTF. CDR3 DNA, as far as it was read: TGCAGTGCCCCCGCTGAGGGTTATGGC.